This T cell receptor (beta chain) was identified in a study of shared clonotypes between healthy human individuals. Findings and limits, study-wide: Across a handful of donors, naive CD4 shared 5% to 6.5%, naive CD8 more than 3%, memory CD4 more than 2%, memory CD8 around 0.42%.

Sequenced by immunoSEQ multiplex PCR; TCRdb stores in-frame clones only, minus some. This sample has about 870,000 clones, with 80% to 95% found just once. The CDR3 totals 15 residues. V was trimmed by 5 bases and J by 2 bases, leaving 15 bases between them. The germline V gene has CDR1 SEHNR and CDR2 FQNEAQ (reference sequence). Details on this clone: The target antigen is unknown.

Naive CD8 cells were CD45RO-negative, positively selected for CCR7, excluding terminally differentiated effector memory CD45RA+ cells. The chain is built from TRBV7-9 and TRBJ1-1, with D perhaps TRBD1 (5 bases). The receptor's source is a man aged 30-40 years in good health. The specimen was naive CD8+ T cells sorted from blood. The CDR3 nucleotides are TGTGCCAGCAGCACCGCCGGGACGGCTAACACTGAAGCTTTCTTT. It codes for CASSTAGTANTEAFF.